This TCR beta chain stems from a study of T cell changes during pregnancy in multiple sclerosis. In this sample, this clone turned up a few times. CDR3 length equals 15 residues. V was clipped by 4 bases and J by 0 bases, with 8 bases between them. Germline assignment: CDR1 SGHRS and CDR2 YFSETQ. Repertoires were generated with immunoSEQ multiplex PCR, while TCRdb's copy carries only in-frame clones and drops some. The sample holds over 25,000 clones, roughly 92% seen once. The sequencing used CD4+ T cells from peripheral blood mononuclear cells, collected in the first trimester of pregnancy. This receptor was taken from a female donor with multiple sclerosis, enrolled in a pregnancy study. The rearrangement uses TRBV5-1 and TRBJ2-6; D possibly corresponds to TRBD1 (5 bases). The CDR3 sequence is CASSPTDSGANVLTF. CDR3 bases: TGCGCCAGCAGCCCGACAGACTCTGGGGCCAACGTCCTGACTTTC.